These 18 T cell receptor beta chains were sequenced from one sample in a study of memory CD4+ T cells and cytomegalovirus serostatus (dated by TCRdb to between 2019 and 2020). A FACSAria II was used to sort memory CD4+ T cells, defined as single viable CD3+CD4+CD8-CD45RO+ cells. The receptor library was made with the immunoSEQ multiplex PCR assay. Drawn from immuneACCESS, this table holds only the in-frame rearrangements with V and J called that TCRdb kept. Clones are partly lost; checked studies trace under half to an unresolved V gene and leave the rest unexplained. This sample is represented by about 40,000 clones; about 76% of them were singletons. About 0.79% of the sample lies in the top ten. Sequencing used memory CD4+ T cells from blood. All receptors come from an adult in good health and CMV-seronegative.

This rearrangement joins TRBV19 to TRBJ2-2, with 11 nucleotides matching TRBD2. After removal of 7 bases from V and 4 bases from J, the junction contained 11 bases not matched to a gene. Germline values: CDR1 LNHDA, CDR2 SQIVND (reference sequence). This CDR3 region has 17 residues. The CDR3 DNA reads TGTGCCAGTACCTCCTTCCCCGGGACTAGCGGCACCGGGGAGCTGTTTTTT. This encodes CASTSFPGTSGTGELFF.

The chain links TRBV6-6 to TRBJ2-1; D call uncertain. The germline CDR1 and CDR2 sequences are MNHNY and SVGAGI (reference sequence). The germline V and J ends were trimmed by 7 bases and 8 bases, with 21 bases remaining between them. The CDR3 covers 15 residues. CDR3 in DNA: TGTGCCAGCACCAAGGGCCAGACATTCGGCGATGAGCAGTTCTTC. It translates to CASTKGQTFGDEQFF.

The chain links TRBV18 to TRBJ2-7; 8 nucleotides line up with TRBD1. Per the germline V gene, CDR1 is KGHSH and CDR2 is LQKENI. The CDR3 has 14 residues. V trimming: 5 bases; J trimming: 5 bases; junction bases outside the gene matches: 8. CDR3 sequence: CASSRQGKMNEQYF. CDR3 bases: TGTGCCAGCTCAAGACAGGGGAAAATGAACGAGCAGTACTTC.

The V and J genes are TRBV7-9 and TRBJ1-2, with D perhaps TRBD1 (6 bases). The germline V gene has CDR1 SEHNR and CDR2 FQNEAQ (reference sequence). This CDR3 contains 13 residues. Trimming took off 6 bases at V and 4 bases at J, with 12 bases between the two ends. The CDR3 here is CASRAQGTYGYTF. The CDR3 bases are TGTGCCAGCAGAGCACAGGGAACCTATGGCTACACCTTC.

In DNA form, the CDR3 reads TGTGCCAGCCGTAGGTCAGCTTTCTTT. Its protein product is CASRRSAFF. The V call is TRBV27, the J call TRBJ1-1; D unclear. This CDR3 has 9 residues. V shed 8 bases and J shed 10 bases, with 8 bases lying between them. Germline values: CDR1 MNHEY, CDR2 SMNVEV (reference sequence).

The J gene is TRBJ2-1, the V gene TRBV11-2, with TRBD2 matching over 9 bases. This CDR3 has 17 amino acids. Germline V CDR1 and CDR2: SGHAT, FQNNGV. With 1 base clipped from V and 6 bases from J, the junction kept 10 bases outside the gene matches. The CDR3 reads CASSLGLGGTSPNEQFF. For the CDR3, the DNA is TGTGCCAGCAGCTTAGGCTTGGGGGGGACTAGCCCCAATGAGCAGTTCTTC. The variable domain in full, with the rest retrieved from reference TRBV11-2 and TRBJ2-1, is EAGVAQSPRYKIIEKRQSVAFWCNPISGHATLYWYQQILGQGPKLLIQFQNNGVVDDSQLPKDRFSAERLKGVDSTLKIQPAKLEDSAVYLCASSLGLGGTSPNEQFFGPGTRLTVL.

The chain combines TRBV4-3 with TRBJ1-2, with unresolved D. Germline CDR1 is LGHNA and CDR2 is YSLEER. The CDR3 sequence is 13 residues long. The V end was cut by 0 bases, the J end by 6 bases, with 8 bases between. In DNA, the CDR3 is TGCGCCAGCAGCCAAGAGGGTATAGATGGCTACACCTTC. This encodes CASSQEGIDGYTF.

The rearrangement links TRBV15 to TRBJ1-2, with a weak D call TRBD1 (5 bases). CDR1 and CDR2 (germline): LNHNV, YYDKDF (reference sequence). This CDR3 comprises 15 residues. V was trimmed by 5 bases and J by 3 bases, leaving 16 bases between them. In DNA form, the CDR3 reads TGTGCCACCAGCTCAAAACGGGGCAGGGACTATGGCTACACCTTC. Translation gives CATSSKRGRDYGYTF.

The chain has TRBV6-1 and TRBJ2-1, with 9 positions matching TRBD1. With 6 bases clipped from V and 6 bases from J, the junction kept 6 bases outside the gene matches. The CDR3 consists of 14 residues. Germline CDR1 MNHNS, CDR2 SASEGT. CDR3 protein: CASRGTGSFNEQFF. The DNA of the CDR3 is TGTGCCAGCAGAGGGACAGGGTCGTTCAATGAGCAGTTCTTC.

This clone was detected once. CDR3 region: CASSLVAGGEQFF. The CDR3 DNA follows: TGTGCCAGCAGCCTAGTGGCGGGGGGAGAGCAGTTCTTC. The rearrangement uses TRBV11-3 and TRBJ2-1, with 8 bases aligning to TRBD2. V was clipped by 5 bases and J by 10 bases; unmatched bases: 7. Germline lookup yields CDR1 SGHNT and CDR2 YENEEA. The CDR3 sequence is 13 residues long.

The J gene is TRBJ1-1, the V gene TRBV6-1; maybe TRBD1 (5 bases). Germline CDR1 MNHNS, CDR2 SASEGT. Trimming stripped 4 bases from V and 0 bases from J, with 12 bases between. This CDR3 has 15 amino acids. CDR3 sequence reads: CASSGWAGMNTEAFF. The DNA of the CDR3 is TGTGCCAGCAGTGGCTGGGCAGGGATGAACACTGAAGCTTTCTTT.

The chain couples TRBV6-1 to TRBJ2-3; D unclear. The CDR3 contains 12 residues. Germline loops: CDR1 MNHNS, CDR2 SASEGT. Trimming cost V 2 bases and J 7 bases, with 7 bases left between them. As DNA, the CDR3 is TGTGCCAGCAGTGAATTAGACTATACGCAGTATTTT. Translated: CASSELDYTQYF.

V gene TRBV30 combines with J gene TRBJ2-7; TRBD1 aligns across 8 bases. V shed 3 bases, J shed 7 bases, and the junction held 11 bases outside the gene matches. The V gene's germline CDR1 is GTSNPN and CDR2 SVGIG (reference sequence). This CDR3 is 14 amino acids long. The CDR3 region has the DNA TGTGCCTGGAGGCCGGGACAGGAGTTGGGAGAGCAGTACTTC. Its translation is CAWRPGQELGEQYF. Based on the CDR3 plus reference TRBV30 and TRBJ2-7, the full variable domain is SQTIHQWPATLVQPVGSPLSLECTVEGTSNPNLYWYRQAAGRGLQLLFYSVGIGQISSEVPQNLSASRPQDRQFILSSKKLLLSDSGFYLCAWRPGQELGEQYFGPGTRLTVT.

The chain couples TRBV11-2 to TRBJ2-4; tentative D call: TRBD1 (6 bases). Trimming removed 2 bases from V and 1 base from J, with 9 bases in between. The CDR3 runs to 15 residues. The germline V gene encodes CDR1 SGHAT and CDR2 FQNNGV. DNA for the CDR3: TGTGCCAGCAGCTTACAGGGGCTGGCCAAAAACATTCAGTACTTC. It translates to CASSLQGLAKNIQYF.

The chain employs TRBV4-1 and TRBJ2-6, with D hard to call. The CDR3 totals 15 residues. V lost 1 base, J lost 0 bases, and 4 bases lay in between. Germline loops: CDR1 MGHRA, CDR2 YSYEKL. The CDR3 region has the DNA TGCGCCAGCAGCCAAGGTAGCTCTGGGGCCAACGTCCTGACTTTC. Translation gives CASSQGSSGANVLTF.

The chain combines TRBV7-8 with TRBJ1-4, with D possibly TRBD1 on 5 matching bases. V shed 1 base and J shed 6 bases, with 9 bases lying between them. The CDR3 runs to 14 residues. Per germline, CDR1 SGHVS and CDR2 FQNEAQ. CDR3 nucleotide sequence: TGTGCCAGCAGCTTAGGACAGAAAGATGAAAAACTGTTTTTT. It specifies CASSLGQKDEKLFF.

The chain carries TRBV5-1 and TRBJ2-7; D gene ambiguous. Germline-derived CDR1 and CDR2 are SGHRS and YFSETQ. The CDR3 totals 13 residues. The V end was cut by 0 bases, the J end by 7 bases, with 11 bases between. The CDR3: CASSLVLGQEQYF. DNA for the CDR3: TGCGCCAGCAGCTTGGTTCTAGGGCAAGAGCAGTACTTC.

J is TRBJ1-1 and V is TRBV5-6; TRBD1 might be the D (6 bases). The V gene lost 4 bases and the J gene lost 8 bases, with 18 bases spanning the gap. Germline-derived CDR1 and CDR2 are SGHDT and YYEEEE. This CDR3 has 14 residues. The CDR3 region is CASSRVGPGDEAFF. CDR3 nucleotide sequence: TGTGCCAGCAGCCGGGTCGGACCAGGGGACGAAGCTTTCTTT.